The 16 T cell receptor beta chains below come from one sample, sequenced in a study of blood T cell repertoires in COVID-19. Measured with immunoSEQ multiplex PCR; TCRdb has only the in-frame clones, and not every one. This table has some 100,000 clones, less than 90% appearing once. Material: peripheral blood. Every receptor here comes from a woman aged 55-69 years with acute or convalescent COVID-19.

The V gene is TRBV7-9, the J gene TRBJ1-1; 7 bases are a match to TRBD1. V dropped 4 bases and J dropped 9; count of bases not matched to a gene: 8. This CDR3 spans 13 amino acids. Germline V lookup: CDR1 SEHNR, CDR2 FQNEAQ (reference sequence). CDR3 in DNA: TGTGCCAGCAGCTCCCCCGGACAGGTCAAAGCTTTCTTT. Its protein product is CASSSPGQVKAFF.

CDR3 loop: CASSLIGQGLSGYTF. The CDR3 nucleotides are TGTGCCAGCAGCCTGATAGGACAGGGTTTGAGCGGCTACACCTTC. The V gene is TRBV3-1 (or the pseudogene TRBV3-2), the J gene TRBJ1-2; the match to TRBD1 covers 8 bases. In germline, CDR1 is LGHDT, CDR2 YNNKEL (reference sequence). Germline trimming cut 4 bases from V and 8 bases from J; bases unmatched to any gene: 12. This CDR3 contains 15 residues.

This clone has a single count. J is TRBJ1-4 and V is TRBV10-2; TRBD1 matches 8 bases. CDR1 is WSHSY, CDR2 SAAADI, per germline. Losses at the gene ends were 6 bases for V and 7 bases for J; bases not matched to a gene: 4. This CDR3 region has 13 residues. CDR3 nucleotide sequence: TGCGCCAGCAGAGGACAGGGTGGTGAAAAACTGTTTTTT. Amino acids: CASRGQGGEKLFF.

This chain joins TRBV18 and TRBJ2-1; the match to TRBD2 covers 8 bases. CDR3 size: 16 residues. J gave up 4 bases and V 6 bases, and 11 bases lay outside the gene matches. CDR1 and CDR2 from the germline V gene are KGHSH and LQKENI. The CDR3 is CASSPYTSGEYNEQFF. The CDR3 nucleotides read TGTGCCAGCTCTCCGTATACTAGCGGAGAGTACAATGAGCAGTTCTTC.

V usage is TRBV7-9 and J usage is TRBJ1-3; D remains unclear. Germline V gives CDR1 SEHNR, CDR2 FQNEAQ (reference sequence). Trimming stripped 2 bases from V and 0 bases from J, with 8 bases between. CDR3 length: 15 residues. CDR3 region: CASSLRQPSGNTIYF. For the CDR3, the DNA is TGTGCCAGCAGCTTACGACAACCCTCTGGAAACACCATATATTTT.

The chain is built from TRBV4-1 and TRBJ2-2; the D is unclear. CDR1 is MGHRA, CDR2 YSYEKL, per germline. Trimming took off 6 bases at V and 1 base at J, with 12 bases between the two ends. The CDR3 spans 15 residues. The CDR3 DNA follows: TGCGCCAGCAGGCTGGGTTCGGGGAACACCGGGGAGCTGTTTTTT. This encodes CASRLGSGNTGELFF.

This clone is a singleton in its sample. V gene TRBV5-1 combines with J gene TRBJ1-1, with 9 bases fitting TRBD1. The CDR3 is 14 amino acids. CDR1 and CDR2 (germline): SGHRS, YFSETQ. V lost 8 bases, J lost 5 bases, and 10 bases stayed unmatched. CDR3 loop: CASASTGGATEAFF. CDR3 in DNA: TGCGCCAGTGCGTCGACAGGGGGTGCAACTGAAGCTTTCTTT.

The rearrangement joins TRBV10-3 to TRBJ1-1; a weak D match, TRBD1 (6 bases). The CDR3 spans 13 residues. Looked up from germline, CDR1 is ENHRY and CDR2 is SYGVKD. The V end was cut by 5 bases, the J end by 5 bases, with 12 bases between. The CDR3: CAISSEGVTEAFF. The CDR3 DNA reads as TGTGCCATCAGTTCTGAGGGGGTAACTGAAGCTTTCTTT.

The chain couples TRBV6-2 or TRBV6-3 to TRBJ1-2; 10 bases are shared with TRBD1. This CDR3 region has 14 residues. Germline V gene sequence: CDR1 MNHEY, CDR2 SVGEGT. The junction had 2 bases not matched to a gene; V was cut back by 4 bases and J by 3 bases. The CDR3 protein is CASSSGQGYYGYTF. CDR3 DNA: TGTGCCAGCAGTTCGGGACAGGGGTACTATGGCTACACCTTC.

This chain joins TRBV12-2 and TRBJ2-3; no check of the table's D call, TRBD2, against the DNA was made. TRBV12-2 counts as a pseudogene. The CDR3 runs 19 residues. CDR3 loop: CALPSGVPWARACTDTQYF. DNA of the CDR3: TGTGCACTGCCCTCGGGGGTTCCGTGGGCTAGAGCCTGCACAGATACGCAGTATTTT.

The V and J genes are TRBV15 and TRBJ1-2, with D unresolved. CDR3 size: 15 residues. V dropped 1 base and J dropped 9 bases, with 18 bases sitting between them. Germline V CDR1 and CDR2: LNHNV, YYDKDF (reference sequence). CDR3 DNA: TGTGCCACCAGCAGAGGCGAGACCACGACTTTTCGCTACACCTTC. As protein: CATSRGETTTFRYTF.

The rearrangement links TRBV21-1 to TRBJ2-7; the table calls TRBD2, which could not be checked here. TRBV21-1 is listed as a pseudogene. This CDR3 contains 13 residues. CDR3 sequence (DNA): TGTGCCAGCAGTAGTAGCGAAGGGTACGAGCAGTACTTC. Protein product: CASSSSEGYEQYF.

The chain joins TRBV7-6 to TRBJ1-6; TRBD1 is a possible D gene (6 bases). Trimming stripped 5 bases from V and 9 bases from J, with 17 bases between. The CDR3 consists of 15 residues. CDR1 SGHVS and CDR2 FNYEAQ come from the germline V gene. CDR3 amino acids: CASSALDSMGSPLHF. CDR3 nucleotides: TGTGCCAGCAGCGCCTTGGACAGCATGGGTTCACCCCTCCACTTT.

This chain connects TRBV7-8 to TRBJ2-1; D perhaps matches TRBD1 (5 bases). V was pared by 4 bases and J by 9 bases, with 22 bases between. This CDR3 has 16 residues. Germline V lookup: CDR1 SGHVS, CDR2 FQNEAQ. The CDR3 sequence: CASSSRVSRVSPEQFF. Written as DNA, the CDR3 is TGTGCCAGCAGCTCTCGGGTGAGCAGGGTTTCCCCTGAGCAGTTCTTC.

On this clone itself: Other DNA sequences within the sample encode an identical CDR3. The V and J genes are TRBV18 and TRBJ1-5, with 9 bases matching TRBD1. There are 15 residues in the CDR3. The V segment lost 3 bases and the J segment 4 bases; nucleotides outside the gene matches: 4. CDR1 is KGHSH, CDR2 LQKENI, per germline. CDR3 amino acids: CASSPGQGDNQPQHF. The DNA for the CDR3 is TGTGCCAGCTCACCGGGACAGGGAGATAATCAGCCCCAGCATTTT.

J is TRBJ2-5 and V is TRBV4-3; TRBD2 is a possible D gene (6 bases). Germline CDR1 is LGHNA and CDR2 is YSLEER. This CDR3 has 14 amino acids. V lost 0 bases and J 3 bases, leaving 8 bases between the germline ends. Written as DNA, the CDR3 is TGCGCCAGCAGCCAAGAAACGGGAGAAGAGACCCAGTACTTC. Protein product: CASSQETGEETQYF.